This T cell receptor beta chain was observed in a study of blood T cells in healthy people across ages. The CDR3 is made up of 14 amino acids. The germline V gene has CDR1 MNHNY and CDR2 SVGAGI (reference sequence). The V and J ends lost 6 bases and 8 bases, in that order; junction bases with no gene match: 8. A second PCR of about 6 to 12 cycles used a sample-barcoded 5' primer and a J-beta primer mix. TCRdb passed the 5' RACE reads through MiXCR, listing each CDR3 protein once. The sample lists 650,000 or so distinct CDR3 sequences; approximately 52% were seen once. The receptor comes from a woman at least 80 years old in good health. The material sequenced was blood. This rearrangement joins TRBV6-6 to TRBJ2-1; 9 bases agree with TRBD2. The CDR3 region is CASRRGGAGDEQFF. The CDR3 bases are TGTGCCAGCAGGCGCGGGGGGGCCGGTGATGAGCAGTTCTTC.